These 28 T cell receptor beta chains originate from one sample sequenced in a study of blood T cells in healthy people across ages. Combining a sample-barcoded 5' primer with a J-beta primer mix, a second PCR ran for 7 to 11 cycles. Via MiXCR, TCRdb re-called the 5' RACE reads, giving one row per CDR3 protein. The data hold 1.5 million to 2 million distinct CDR3 sequences, with about 50% observed a single time. The sample comprised blood. The origin of the receptors is a woman between 35 and 50 years old in good health.

Note on this clonotype: One end of the junction is discordant with germline, which a read error may explain. V and J are TRBV11-2 and TRBJ1-6, with 8 positions matching TRBD1. This CDR3 region has 14 residues. Germline V gene lookup returns CDR1 SGHAT and CDR2 FQNNGV. CDR3 protein: CAGSLRDRPSPLHF. CDR3 nucleotides: TGTGCCGGCAGCTTGAGGGACAGGCCTTCACCCCTCCACTTT.

The chain couples TRBV12-3 or TRBV12-4 to TRBJ2-4, with 10 bases that match TRBD1. The V and J ends lost 7 bases and 6 bases, in that order; junction bases with no gene match: 3. This CDR3 spans 13 amino acids. In DNA, the CDR3 is TGTGCCAGCACTGGGACAGGGGTAAACATTCAGTACTTC. Translation gives CASTGTGVNIQYF.

This chain joins TRBV4-3 and TRBJ1-2; a weak D match, TRBD1 (5 bases). V shed 3 bases and J shed 3 bases, with 11 bases lying between them. The CDR3 runs 14 residues. Germline CDR1 reads LGHNA; CDR2 reads YSLEER. The CDR3 region has the DNA TGCGCCAGCAGCCAGGCGACAGATGACTATGGCTACACCTTC. Protein sequence: CASSQATDDYGYTF.

The genes are TRBV11-1 and TRBJ2-3; a weak D match, TRBD2 (5 bases). The germline CDR1 and CDR2 sequences are SGHAT and FQDESV (reference sequence). V lost 6 bases and J lost 3, with 13 bases in between. CDR3 length equals 14 residues. CDR3 sequence: CASSKMRVTDTQYF. The CDR3, as DNA: TGTGCCAGCAGTAAGATGCGGGTGACAGATACGCAGTATTTT. Filled out from reference TRBV11-1 and TRBJ2-3, the complete variable domain reads EAEVAQSPRYKITEKSQAVAFWCDPISGHATLYWYRQILGQGPELLVQFQDESVVDDSQLPKDRFSAERLKGVDSTLKIQPAELGDSAMYLCASSKMRVTDTQYFGPGTRLTVL.

The rearrangement uses TRBV4-2 and TRBJ2-5; D remains ambiguous. The CDR3 runs 13 residues. V was shortened by 1 base and J by 4 bases, with 7 bases between the two germline ends. Germline CDR1 reads LGHNA; CDR2 reads YNFKEQ. The CDR3 here is CASSQGWRETQYF. DNA of the CDR3: TGTGCCAGCAGCCAAGGTTGGAGAGAGACCCAGTACTTC.

Only one count was recorded for this clonotype. The gene calls are TRBV28 and TRBJ1-2; 7 bases fit TRBD1. This CDR3 has 15 amino acids. J was trimmed by 7 bases and V by 5 bases; bases with no gene match: 13. The germline CDR1 and CDR2 sequences are MDHEN and SYDVKM. The CDR3 reads CASSTRQGLPSGYTF. As DNA, the CDR3 is TGTGCCAGCAGTACACGACAGGGTCTACCCTCTGGCTACACCTTC.

The table lists this clonotype with a few counts. V and J are TRBV6-2 or TRBV6-3 and TRBJ2-7, with a tentative D call TRBD2 (7 bases). The germline V gene has CDR1 MNHEY and CDR2 SVGEGT. There are 15 residues in the CDR3. With 7 bases removed from V and 7 bases from J, the gap between germline ends came to 23 bases. This chain's CDR3 is CASTTGGSGQKEQYF. The CDR3 bases are TGTGCCAGCACCACCGGGGGGTCTGGACAGAAGGAGCAGTACTTC.

V is TRBV4-3 and J is TRBJ2-1; the D gene is possibly TRBD2 (5 bases). V gave up 0 bases and J gave up 10 bases, with 10 bases separating them. This CDR3 is built from 13 residues. Germline V gene sequence: CDR1 LGHNA, CDR2 YSLEER. Here the CDR3 reads CASSQETRGEQFF. The CDR3 DNA reads as TGCGCCAGCAGCCAAGAGACCAGAGGGGAGCAGTTCTTC.

In this sample, this clonotype turned up a few times. V is TRBV4-2 and J is TRBJ2-7, with 10 nucleotides matching TRBD2. Germline trimming cut 0 bases from V and 4 bases from J; bases unmatched to any gene: 6. The CDR3 consists of 16 residues. Looked up from germline, CDR1 is LGHNA and CDR2 is YNFKEQ. The CDR3 bases are TGTGCCAGCAGCCAAGAGCCGGGACTAGCGCAATACGAGCAGTACTTC. The encoded protein is CASSQEPGLAQYEQYF.

This clonotype was counted only a few times. This chain connects TRBV5-1 to TRBJ2-7; the match to TRBD1 covers 7 bases. The CDR3 is 14 residues long. The trim removed 7 bases at V and 2 bases at J, leaving 9 bases unmatched. The germline V gene has CDR1 SGHRS and CDR2 YFSETQ. The CDR3 loop is CASGRQGATYEQYF. CDR3 nucleotide sequence: TGCGCCAGCGGAAGACAGGGTGCAACCTACGAGCAGTACTTC.

This clonotype was seen more than once but under ten times. The chain uses TRBV20-1 and TRBJ2-3; possibly TRBD1 or TRBD2 for D (5 bases each). This CDR3 has 13 residues. The V gene's germline CDR1 is DFQATT and CDR2 SNEGSKA (reference sequence). In DNA, the CDR3 is TGCAGGGCTCACCGGGACGTGCGAGATACGCAGTATTTT. It is translated as CRAHRDVRDTQYF.

A few counts support this clonotype. J is TRBJ1-2 and V is TRBV4-2; D is unclear. V was shortened by 3 bases and J by 2 bases, with 4 bases between the two germline ends. This CDR3 has 12 residues. The V gene's germline CDR1 is LGHNA and CDR2 YNFKEQ. This CDR3 reads CASSQQNYGYTF. The CDR3 nucleotides are TGTGCCAGCAGCCAGCAAAACTATGGCTACACCTTC.

This clonotype showed up just once. Given a much more abundant clone one base away, this may be a read error. The rearrangement uses TRBV7-9 and TRBJ1-1; D possibly corresponds to TRBD1 (6 bases). Germline loops: CDR1 SEHNR, CDR2 FQNEAQ (reference sequence). The CDR3 contains 13 residues. DNA of the CDR3: TGTGCCAGCAGCTTCGGACAGAACGCTGAAGCTTTCTTT. Translating it yields CASSFGQNAEAFF. The whole variable domain, filled in from reference TRBV7-9 and TRBJ1-1, reads DTGVSQNPRHKITKRGQNVTFRCDPISEHNRLYWYRQTLGQGPEFLTYFQNEAQLEKSRLLSDRFSAERPKGSFSTLEIQRTEQGDSAMYLCASSFGQNAEAFFGQGTRLTVV.

The V and J genes are TRBV5-1 and TRBJ1-2, with 10 bases lining up with TRBD1. The CDR3 contains 16 residues. Germline loops: CDR1 SGHRS, CDR2 YFSETQ. V shed 4 bases, J shed 2 bases, and the junction held 8 bases outside the gene matches. The CDR3 DNA reads TGCGCCAGCAGCCGAGACAGGGGGCGGTCAAACTATGGCTACACCTTC. Amino acid sequence: CASSRDRGRSNYGYTF. Using reference TRBV5-1 and TRBJ1-2 for the parts outside the CDR3, the full variable domain is KAGVTQTPRYLIKTRGQQVTLSCSPISGHRSVSWYQQTPGQGLQFLFEYFSETQRNKGNFPGRFSGRQFSNSRSEMNVSTLELGDSALYLCASSRDRGRSNYGYTFGSGTRLTVV.

This rearrangement joins TRBV7-3 to TRBJ2-1; 7 nucleotides agree with TRBD2. The germline V gene has CDR1 SGHTA and CDR2 FQGTGA. CDR3 length: 18 amino acids. J gave up 0 bases and V 5 bases, and 13 bases lay outside the gene matches. The CDR3 bases are TGTGCCAGCAGCCCAGGGTTTGCGGGGGAGAGCTCCTACAATGAGCAGTTCTTC. This gives the protein CASSPGFAGESSYNEQFF.

The V call is TRBV5-1, the J call TRBJ2-7; 7 nucleotides align to TRBD1. This CDR3 spans 14 amino acids. Germline V gene lookup returns CDR1 SGHRS and CDR2 YFSETQ. After removal of 2 bases from V and 7 bases from J, the junction contained 9 bases not matched to a gene. CDR3 DNA sequence: TGCGCCAGCAGCTTACTGACAGGGAACAATGAGCAGTACTTC. It translates to CASSLLTGNNEQYF.

The chain combines TRBV20-1 with TRBJ2-3; maybe TRBD1 (6 bases). Germline assignment: CDR1 DFQATT and CDR2 SNEGSKA (reference sequence). This CDR3 contains 15 residues. The V gene lost 6 bases and the J gene lost 2 bases, with 18 bases spanning the gap. CDR3 coding DNA: TGCAGTGCCCAGACCAGGGGTGGGGTCACAGATACGCAGTATTTT. Its protein product is CSAQTRGGVTDTQYF.

This sequence joins TRBV6-2 or TRBV6-3 and TRBJ2-3, with 11 bases lining up with TRBD2. The CDR3 has 17 residues. V lost 5 bases, J lost 2 bases, and 9 bases stayed unmatched. The germline gives CDR1 MNHEY, CDR2 SVGEGT. The CDR3 nucleotides read TGTGCCAGCAGTCGTCGGACTAGCGGGTTACTCACAGATACGCAGTATTTT. Residues: CASSRRTSGLLTDTQYF.

This chain uses TRBV7-9 with TRBJ2-7; weak D call: TRBD1 (5 bases). The CDR3 covers 12 residues. The V gene's germline CDR1 is SEHNR and CDR2 FQNEAQ (reference sequence). Trimming took off 8 bases at V and 3 bases at J, with 11 bases between the two ends. The CDR3 loop reads CASRDSDYEQYF. The CDR3 coding sequence is TGTGCCAGCCGAGACAGTGACTACGAGCAGTACTTC.

This rearrangement joins TRBV9 to TRBJ1-6; D remains ambiguous. V lost 3 bases, J lost 0 bases, and 13 bases lay in between. The CDR3 covers 17 residues. CDR1 is SGDLS, CDR2 YYNGEE, per germline. CDR3 DNA: TGTGCCAGCAGCGCCTACTCAACCCCCTCCTATAATTCACCCCTCCACTTT. Protein product: CASSAYSTPSYNSPLHF.

This chain connects TRBV6-5 to TRBJ2-6; 9 bases match TRBD2. Germline V gene sequence: CDR1 MNHEY, CDR2 SVGAGI. The CDR3 contains 19 residues. After removal of 2 bases from V and 2 bases from J, the junction contained 10 bases not matched to a gene. CDR3 DNA sequence: TGTGCCAGCAGTTACAGAGCTCGGGCTAGCGGGGCTGGGGCCAACGTCCTGACTTTC. As protein: CASSYRARASGAGANVLTF.

The count of this clonotype is one. The genes are TRBV27 and TRBJ1-4; a possible D gene is TRBD1 (6 bases). The CDR3 totals 12 residues. The V gene's germline CDR1 is MNHEY and CDR2 SMNVEV (reference sequence). Trimming pared 6 bases from V and 6 bases from J, leaving 8 bases between. DNA for the CDR3: TGTGCCAGCAGGGGACAATATGAAAAACTGTTTTTT. It codes for CASRGQYEKLFF.

The rearrangement uses TRBV6-6 and TRBJ2-5; D is uncertain. CDR1 MNHNY and CDR2 SVGAGI come from the germline V gene (reference sequence). V lost 0 bases, J lost 2 bases, and 7 bases lay in between. The CDR3 is made up of 14 amino acids. The CDR3 loop is CASSYSIYQETQYF. DNA of the CDR3: TGTGCCAGCAGTTACTCGATCTATCAAGAGACCCAGTACTTC.

V gene TRBV12-3 or TRBV12-4 combines with J gene TRBJ2-3, with D tentatively TRBD1 or TRBD2 (5 bases each). The CDR3 totals 12 residues. V was shortened by 7 bases and J by 10 bases, with 15 bases between the two germline ends. CDR3 sequence: CASNPGGDAQYF. The CDR3 DNA reads TGTGCCAGCAACCCTGGGGGAGACGCGCAGTATTTT.

J is TRBJ2-5 and V is TRBV4-2; D tentatively reads TRBD1 or TRBD2 (5 bases each). Germline V gives CDR1 LGHNA, CDR2 YNFKEQ. Trimming took off 3 bases at V and 5 bases at J, with 13 bases between the two ends. This CDR3 comprises 14 residues. The CDR3 protein is CASSHLSGTETQYF. The CDR3 nucleotides are TGTGCCAGCAGCCATTTGTCGGGGACGGAGACCCAGTACTTC.

Only a few counts were recorded for this clonotype. The genes are TRBV7-2 and TRBJ2-3; 7 positions agree with TRBD2. Germline V gene lookup returns CDR1 SGHTA and CDR2 FQGNSA. The CDR3 has 17 amino acids. Losses at the gene ends were 5 bases for V and 2 bases for J; bases not matched to a gene: 13. CDR3 coding DNA: TGTGCCAGCAGCGGCCGAGGTAGCGGGTTCCCCACAGATACGCAGTATTTT. Protein sequence: CASSGRGSGFPTDTQYF. The complete variable domain, with remaining parts taken from reference TRBV7-2 and TRBJ2-3, reads GAGVSQSPSNKVTEKGKDVELRCDPISGHTALYWYRQSLGQGLEFLIYFQGNSAPDKSGLPSDRFSAERTGGSVSTLTIQRTQQEDSAVYLCASSGRGSGFPTDTQYFGPGTRLTVL.

Only a few counts were recorded for this clonotype. This chain uses TRBV20-1 with TRBJ2-7; D is unclear. This CDR3 contains 16 residues. Germline-derived CDR1 and CDR2 are DFQATT and SNEGSKA (reference sequence). Trimming took 1 base from V and 0 from J, leaving 16 bases between them. Here the CDR3 reads CSARVPFPTSSYEQYF. CDR3 bases: TGCAGTGCTAGAGTTCCATTCCCCACAAGCTCCTACGAGCAGTACTTC.

The chain has TRBV10-3 and TRBJ1-1; TRBD1 agrees at 7 bases. This CDR3 is built from 15 residues. V shed 5 bases and J 6 bases; nucleotides not matched to a gene: 12. Per germline, CDR1 ENHRY and CDR2 SYGVKD. The CDR3, as DNA: TGTGCCATCAGTCAAACTGACAGGGTTGGGGCTGAAGCTTTCTTT. Its translation is CAISQTDRVGAEAFF.